These 22 T cell receptor beta chains came from one sample sequenced in a study of shared clonotypes between healthy human individuals. Some clones are missing from TCRdb's copy, which holds only in-frame ones; the method was immunoSEQ multiplex PCR. Seen here are over 850,000 clones, roughly 74% observed once, and the top ten hold 0.5% to 0.6%. Sequences were obtained from memory CD4+ T cells from PBMCs. Subset meaning: CD45RA-negative fraction. These receptors came from a man younger than 35 in good health. Some clones in this sample may be carry-over from other donors' samples.

This clone was picked up a small number of times. The chain links TRBV28 to TRBJ2-1; tentative D call: TRBD2 (6 bases). This CDR3 contains 17 residues. CDR1 and CDR2 (germline): MDHEN, SYDVKM. Trimming removed 2 bases at V and 5 bases at J, with 19 bases between. Written as DNA, the CDR3 is TGTGCCAGCAGTTTAGCCCATCTAGCGAAACTAGACAATGAGCAGTTCTTC. This codes for CASSLAHLAKLDNEQFF.

The chain employs TRBV11-2 and TRBJ1-1; D uncertain. The germline V gene has CDR1 SGHAT and CDR2 FQNNGV. Deletions cut 1 base from V and 10 bases from J, with 13 bases between. This CDR3 is 13 amino acids long. CDR3 protein: CASSLGESLGAFF. The DNA for the CDR3 is TGTGCCAGCAGCTTAGGGGAGAGTCTTGGAGCTTTCTTT.

This clone was seen at least ten times. V usage is TRBV4-1 and J usage is TRBJ1-2, with D hard to call. The CDR3 length is 16 residues. Germline V gene data show CDR1 as MGHRA and CDR2 as YSYEKL. Trimming cost V 5 bases and J 0 bases, with 16 bases left between them. For the CDR3, the DNA is TGCGCCAGCAGCTCATTCGGTCGGACTCCTAACTATGGCTACACCTTC. The encoded protein is CASSSFGRTPNYGYTF.

The rearrangement links TRBV4-1 to TRBJ2-3; 9 bases align to TRBD2. Germline V gives CDR1 MGHRA, CDR2 YSYEKL. Trimming took 0 bases from V and 4 from J; bases not matched to a gene: 11. CDR3 length: 18 residues. CDR3 residues: CASSQDPPGGRVSDTQYF. DNA of the CDR3: TGCGCCAGCAGCCAAGACCCTCCGGGCGGGAGGGTTTCAGATACGCAGTATTTT.

The chain combines TRBV11-2 with TRBJ2-6, with TRBD1 as a possible D gene (6 bases). Germline V CDR1 and CDR2: SGHAT, FQNNGV. This CDR3 has 16 amino acids. V gave up 2 bases and J gave up 2 bases, with 10 bases separating them. CDR3 residues: CASSLSAGAGANVLTF. CDR3 in DNA: TGTGCCAGCAGCTTATCGGCAGGGGCTGGGGCCAACGTCCTGACTTTC.

This clone has more than one count but fewer than ten. The chain joins TRBV28 to TRBJ1-1; 7 nucleotides line up with TRBD1. CDR1 is MDHEN and CDR2 is SYDVKM in the germline V gene. V shed 5 bases, J shed 13 bases, and the junction held 13 bases outside the gene matches. CDR3 length: 13 amino acids. CDR3 loop: CASSPGTVTFGFF. The CDR3 DNA is TGTGCCAGCAGTCCCGGGACAGTCACTTTTGGTTTCTTT.

This clone has only one observation. This chain joins TRBV7-9 and TRBJ2-3; 7 nucleotides match TRBD2. The germline V gene encodes CDR1 SEHNR and CDR2 FQNEAQ (reference sequence). The CDR3 runs to 14 residues. Germline trimming cut 6 bases from V and 1 base from J; bases unmatched to any gene: 4. CDR3 residues: CASRELAGTDTQYF. CDR3 in DNA: TGTGCCAGCAGAGAGCTAGCGGGCACAGATACGCAGTATTTT. The whole variable domain, remainder taken from reference TRBV7-9 and TRBJ2-3, is DTGVSQNPRHKITKRGQNVTFRCDPISEHNRLYWYRQTLGQGPEFLTYFQNEAQLEKSRLLSDRFSAERPKGSFSTLEIQRTEQGDSAMYLCASRELAGTDTQYFGPGTRLTVL.

The chain has TRBV28 and TRBJ2-7; TRBD2 agrees at 9 bases. This CDR3 spans 15 amino acids. Germline V gene lookup returns CDR1 MDHEN and CDR2 SYDVKM. The ends lost 2 bases at V and 2 bases at J; junction bases unmatched: 4. CDR3 region: CASSLAGGPPYEQYF. In DNA form, the CDR3 reads TGTGCCAGCAGTTTAGCGGGAGGGCCACCCTACGAGCAGTACTTC.

In its sample, this clone was seen a few times. This chain joins TRBV5-1 and TRBJ2-7, with D perhaps matching TRBD1 or TRBD2 (5 bases each). V was pared by 0 bases and J by 7 bases, with 11 bases between. This CDR3 contains 13 residues. The germline CDR1 and CDR2 sequences are SGHRS and YFSETQ. CDR3 DNA sequence: TGCGCCAGCAGCTTGGATATCGAGGGGGAGCAGTACTTC. Amino acids: CASSLDIEGEQYF.

V gene TRBV2 combines with J gene TRBJ1-1; D unclear. The CDR3 consists of 14 residues. Germline values: CDR1 SNHLY, CDR2 FYNNEI. Trimming removed 3 bases from V and 6 bases from J, with 14 bases in between. In nucleotides, the CDR3 is TGTGCCAGCAGTGATTCGGTCTCATCCGCTGAAGCTTTCTTT. It yields the protein CASSDSVSSAEAFF. Full variable domain (outside the CDR3, taken from reference TRBV2 and TRBJ1-1): EPEVTQTPSHQVTQMGQEVILRCVPISNHLYFYWYRQILGQKVEFLVSFYNNEISEKSEIFDDQFSVERPDGSNFTLKIRSTKLEDSAMYFCASSDSVSSAEAFFGQGTRLTVV.

V gene TRBV25-1 combines with J gene TRBJ2-5; D possibly corresponds to TRBD2 (6 bases). This CDR3 is built from 11 residues. V lost 6 bases to trimming and J lost 7 bases, with 9 bases between them. Germline V CDR1 and CDR2: MGHDK, SYGVNS. CDR3 region: CASSSGWTQYF. The CDR3 DNA sequence: TGTGCCAGCAGCAGCGGGTGGACCCAGTACTTC.

CDR3 amino acids: CASSAGGTANEKLFF. The CDR3 region has the DNA TGCGCCAGCAGTGCCGGTGGGACAGCGAATGAAAAACTGTTTTTT. This chain joins TRBV4-3 and TRBJ1-4; TRBD1 aligns across 7 bases. This CDR3 contains 15 residues. Per germline, CDR1 LGHNA and CDR2 YSLEER. V shed 6 bases and J 5 bases; nucleotides not matched to a gene: 9.

This chain links TRBV7-4 with TRBJ1-2; TRBD1 matches 9 bases. V gave up 5 bases and J gave up 8 bases; unmatched junction bases: 9. This CDR3 contains 14 residues. Germline lookup yields CDR1 SGHVT and CDR2 SQSDAQ. The CDR3 coding sequence is TGTGCCAGCAGCCTTACCACAGGGGGCTGGGGCTACACCTTC. Translated: CASSLTTGGWGYTF.

This clone was detected only a few times. The sample holds other DNA sequences that translate to the same CDR3. The chain joins TRBV9 to TRBJ1-1, with TRBD1 matching 7 bases. The CDR3 has 14 amino acids. The V and J ends lost 2 bases and 0 bases, in that order; junction bases with no gene match: 1. Germline V gene lookup returns CDR1 SGDLS and CDR2 YYNGEE. The CDR3 region is CASSVGQLNTEAFF. DNA for the CDR3: TGTGCCAGCAGCGTGGGACAGTTGAACACTGAAGCTTTCTTT.

Only a few counts were recorded for this clone. The V call is TRBV5-1, the J call TRBJ1-2, with 9 nucleotides matching TRBD1. This CDR3 has 15 residues. CDR1 and CDR2 from the germline V gene are SGHRS and YFSETQ. V shed 2 bases, J shed 3 bases, and the junction held 5 bases outside the gene matches. CDR3 in DNA: TGCGCCAGCAGCTTACAGGGGGCGGTTGACTATGGCTACACCTTC. It specifies CASSLQGAVDYGYTF.

The rearrangement uses TRBV2 and TRBJ1-5, with 8 bases lining up with TRBD1. Germline CDR1 reads SNHLY; CDR2 reads FYNNEI. The CDR3 runs 15 residues. V was pared by 4 bases and J by 0 bases, with 2 bases of the junction left unmatched. CDR3 sequence (DNA): TGTGCCAGCAGTGGACAGGGGTCTAGCAATCAGCCCCAGCATTTT. Its translation: CASSGQGSSNQPQHF.

Of note for this clone: The junction shows a germline mismatch at one end, possibly a read error. V is TRBV9 and J is TRBJ2-7, with 9 bases aligning to TRBD2. Germline loops: CDR1 SGDLS, CDR2 YYNGEE. This CDR3 has 15 residues. The CDR3 region is CASSVEGTSSHEQYF. The CDR3 region has the DNA TGTGCCAGCAGCGTAGAAGGGACTAGCTCCCACGAGCAGTACTTC.

The chain carries TRBV6-1 and TRBJ2-3; the D gene is possibly TRBD2 (5 bases). The V end lost 2 bases, the J end lost 2 bases, and 8 bases lay between the germline ends. There are 14 residues in the CDR3. Germline CDR1 is MNHNS and CDR2 is SASEGT. As DNA, the CDR3 is TGTGCCAGCAGTGAACGAGGGTACACAGATACGCAGTATTTT. Amino acids: CASSERGYTDTQYF.

This chain links TRBV13 with TRBJ2-1; D gene ambiguous. V lost 4 bases and J lost 0, with 10 bases in between. The germline V gene encodes CDR1 PRHDT and CDR2 FYEKMQ (reference sequence). The CDR3 length is 15 residues. In DNA, the CDR3 is TGTGCCAGCAGCTCAGGTACGAGCTCCTACAATGAGCAGTTCTTC. It codes for CASSSGTSSYNEQFF.

The V and J genes are TRBV9 and TRBJ2-6; 8 positions match TRBD1. From germline, CDR1 is SGDLS and CDR2 YYNGEE. V lost 3 bases, J lost 1 base, and 6 bases stayed unmatched. This CDR3 has 17 amino acids. CDR3 amino acids: CASSATDRVSGANVLTF. In DNA form, the CDR3 reads TGTGCCAGCAGCGCAACGGACAGGGTGTCTGGGGCCAACGTCCTGACTTTC.

The rearrangement links TRBV7-9 to TRBJ1-6; D not certain. The germline gives CDR1 SEHNR, CDR2 FQNEAQ (reference sequence). CDR3 length: 13 residues. Trimming stripped 1 base from V and 6 bases from J, with 4 bases between. CDR3: CASSLEANSPLHF. DNA for the CDR3: TGTGCCAGCAGCTTAGAGGCTAATTCACCCCTCCACTTT.

The chain recombines TRBV7-6 with TRBJ2-5, with a possible D match to TRBD1 (5 bases). This CDR3 region has 16 residues. Trimming cost V 6 bases and J 1 base, with 18 bases left between them. Germline V gives CDR1 SGHVS, CDR2 FNYEAQ. DNA for the CDR3: TGTGCCAGCAGGCGGAAGGGTGTTGACAGCCAAGAGACCCAGTACTTC. It encodes CASRRKGVDSQETQYF.